This TCR beta chain was profiled in a study of human thymus T cells. Study-wide points: It looked as if thymic and blood repertoires used V and J genes in a biased way.

Using immunoSEQ multiplex PCR, the repertoire was profiled, and TCRdb retains in-frame clones only, with some absent. The sample comprises 40,000 to 45,000 clones, approximately 95% of which are singletons, and more than 0.1% rests with the top ten. Turning to this clone: What it binds is unknown.

The sample donors, healthy Finnish infants, were having corrective surgery for congenital heart defects. An approximately 0.5-1 mL peripheral blood aliquot was taken intraoperatively from four of eight donors. No fixed cell number was used; all available blood leukocytes supplied DNA. CDR1 is SGHTA and CDR2 is FQGNSA in the germline V gene. CDR3 length: 17 amino acids. Unmatched junction bases numbered 12, after V lost 1 base and J lost 8 bases. This chain joins TRBV7-2 and TRBJ2-1; 9 bases fit TRBD2. The sequencing input was blood. The receptor's source is a boy in the first two years of life with a congenital heart defect but otherwise immunologically healthy. DNA of the CDR3: TGTGCCAGCAGCTTAGGGACGCGGGGGGGCTCACGGGATGAGCAGTTCTTC. Translation: CASSLGTRGGSRDEQFF.